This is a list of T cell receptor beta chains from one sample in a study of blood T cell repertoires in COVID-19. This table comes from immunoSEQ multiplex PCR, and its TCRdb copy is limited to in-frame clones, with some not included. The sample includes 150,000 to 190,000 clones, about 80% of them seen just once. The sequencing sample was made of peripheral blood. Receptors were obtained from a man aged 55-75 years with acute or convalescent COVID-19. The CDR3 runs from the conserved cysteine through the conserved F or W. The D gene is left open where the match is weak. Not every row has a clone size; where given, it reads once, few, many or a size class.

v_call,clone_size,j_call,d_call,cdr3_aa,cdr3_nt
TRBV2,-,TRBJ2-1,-,CASRVAGINEQFF,TGTGCCAGCAGGGTGGCGGGTATCAATGAGCAGTTCTTC
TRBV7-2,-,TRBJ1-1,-,CASSFYRARNTEAFF,TGTGCCAGCAGCTTCTACAGGGCGAGGAACACTGAAGCTTTCTTT
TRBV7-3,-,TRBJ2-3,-,CASSLQAGSTDTQYF,TGTGCCAGCAGCTTACAGGCGGGGAGCACAGATACGCAGTATTTT
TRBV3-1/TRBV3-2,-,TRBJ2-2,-,CASSTSRQRPTGELFF,TGTGCCAGCAGCACTTCACGCCAGCGCCCCACCGGGGAGCTGTTTTTT
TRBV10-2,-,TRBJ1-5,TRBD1,CASSPGQGSNQPQHF,TGCGCCAGCAGCCCGGGACAGGGAAGCAATCAGCCCCAGCATTTT
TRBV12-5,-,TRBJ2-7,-,CASGSPDHEAYEQYF,TGTGCTAGTGGGTCCCCTGACCATGAGGCCTACGAGCAGTACTTC
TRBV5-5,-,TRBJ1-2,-,CASSNRDYGYGYTF,TGTGCCAGCAGCAACCGGGATTACGGCTATGGCTACACCTTC
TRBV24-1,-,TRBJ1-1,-,CATSDTGQNTEAFF,TGTGCCACCAGTGACACGGGACAGAACACTGAAGCTTTCTTT
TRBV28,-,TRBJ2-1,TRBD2,CASSPWTSGAYNEQFF,TGTGCCAGCAGCCCTTGGACTAGCGGAGCCTACAATGAGCAGTTCTTC
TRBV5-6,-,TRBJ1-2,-,CASSLKGLPSFYGYTF,TGTGCCAGCAGCTTGAAGGGGCTCCCATCCTTCTATGGCTACACCTTC
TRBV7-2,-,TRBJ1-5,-,CASSSEPGWQPQHF,TGTGCCAGCAGCTCGGAACCAGGGTGGCAGCCCCAGCATTTT
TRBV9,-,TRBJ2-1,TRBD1,CASSAGQALFFSYNEQFF,TGTGCCAGCAGCGCGGGACAGGCCCTCTTTTTTTCCTACAATGAGCAGTTCTTC
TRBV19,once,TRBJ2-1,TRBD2,CASAPGTSGLRPYNEQFF,TGTGCCAGTGCCCCGGGGACTAGCGGGTTACGGCCATACAATGAGCAGTTCTTC
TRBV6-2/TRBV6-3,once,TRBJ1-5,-,CASSYLGGNQPQHF,TGTGCCAGCAGTTACTTAGGGGGCAATCAGCCCCAGCATTTT
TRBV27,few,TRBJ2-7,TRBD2,CASSLSSGRPLYEQYF,TGTGCCAGCAGTTTATCTAGCGGGAGGCCCCTGTACGAGCAGTACTTC
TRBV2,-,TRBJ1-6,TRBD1,CASSRDSSYNSPLHF,TGTGCCAGCAGCCGGGACAGCTCCTATAATTCACCCCTCCACTTT
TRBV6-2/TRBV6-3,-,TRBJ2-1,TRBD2,CASSRLLSGRANEQFF,TGTGCCAGCAGCCGCCTTTTGAGCGGGAGGGCCAATGAGCAGTTCTTC
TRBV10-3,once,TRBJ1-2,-,CATYDRLANYGYTF,TGTGCCACCTACGACAGGTTAGCTAACTATGGCTACACCTTC
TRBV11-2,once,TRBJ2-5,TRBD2,CASSQGLAGVQKTQYF,TGTGCCAGCAGCCAGGGACTAGCGGGAGTCCAGAAGACCCAGTACTTC
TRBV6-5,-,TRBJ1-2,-,CASKSTGLYGYTF,TGTGCCAGCAAGAGCACAGGCTTGTATGGCTACACCTTC
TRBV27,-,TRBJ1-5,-,CASSGGGGNSNQPQHF,TGTGCCAGCAGTGGAGGGGGGGGGAATAGCAATCAGCCCCAGCATTTT
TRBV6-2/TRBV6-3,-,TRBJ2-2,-,CASSPGPGELFF,TGTGCCAGCAGTCCAGGCCCCGGGGAGCTGTTTTTT
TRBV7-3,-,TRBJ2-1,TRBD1,CASSLKSGTGMSEQFF,TGTGCCAGCAGCTTAAAAAGTGGGACAGGGATGTCTGAGCAGTTCTTC
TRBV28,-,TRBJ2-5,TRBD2,CASSLFASGRDSETQYF,TGTGCCAGCAGTTTATTCGCTAGCGGGAGAGATTCAGAGACCCAGTACTTC
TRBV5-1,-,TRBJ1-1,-,CASSSQTGPNTEAFF,TGCGCCAGCAGCTCGCAGACAGGCCCGAACACTGAAGCTTTCTTT
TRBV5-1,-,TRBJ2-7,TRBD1,CASTLNGQGGVEQYF,TGCGCCAGCACCCTCAATGGACAGGGTGGGGTGGAGCAGTACTTC
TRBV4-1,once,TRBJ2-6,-,CASSPRGSGANVLTF,TGCGCCAGCAGCCCTCGAGGCTCTGGGGCCAACGTCCTGACTTTC
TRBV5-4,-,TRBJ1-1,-,CASSLAQEVRGTEAFF,TGTGCCAGCAGCTTGGCTCAGGAGGTCCGGGGTACTGAAGCTTTCTTT
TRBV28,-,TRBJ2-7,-,CASSYTYEQYF,TGTGCCAGCAGTTACACCTACGAGCAGTACTTC
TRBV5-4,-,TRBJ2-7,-,CASSPGTSPFEQYF,TGTGCCAGCAGCCCCGGGACTTCCCCCTTCGAGCAGTACTTC
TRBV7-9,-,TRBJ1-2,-,CASSLLQGGGYTF,TGTGCCAGCAGCTTACTGCAGGGAGGCGGCTACACCTTC
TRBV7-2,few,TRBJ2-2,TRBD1,CASSSTGQGADTGELFF,TGTGCCAGCAGCTCCACGGGACAGGGGGCCGACACCGGGGAGCTGTTTTTT
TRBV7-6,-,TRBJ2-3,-,CASSPGSRRTDTQYF,TGTGCCAGCAGCCCTGGGAGTCGAAGGACAGATACGCAGTATTTT
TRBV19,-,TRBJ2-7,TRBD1,CASSIDGTGRIYEQYF,TGTGCCAGTAGTATAGATGGGACAGGGCGGATTTACGAGCAGTACTTC
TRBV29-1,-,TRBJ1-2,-,CSVVRASYGYTF,TGCAGCGTTGTCAGGGCCTCCTATGGCTACACCTTC
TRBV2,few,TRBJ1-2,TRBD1,CASSARTGREGYTF,TGTGCCAGCAGTGCGAGGACAGGGCGGGAAGGCTACACCTTC
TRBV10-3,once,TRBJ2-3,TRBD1,CAIGTATDTQYF,TGTGCCATCGGGACAGCCACAGATACGCAGTATTTT
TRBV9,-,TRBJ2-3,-,CASSVVGSGTDTQYF,TGTGCCAGCAGCGTAGTCGGTAGCGGCACAGATACGCAGTATTTT
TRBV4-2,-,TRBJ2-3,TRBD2,CASSQVQRGATDTQYF,TGTGCCAGCAGCCAAGTACAGCGGGGGGCCACAGATACGCAGTATTTT
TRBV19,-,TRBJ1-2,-,CASSITVNYGYTF,TGTGCCAGTAGTATAACAGTTAACTATGGCTACACCTTC
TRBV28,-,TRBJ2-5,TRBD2,CASKRRELTETQYF,TGTGCCAGCAAGCGGCGGGAGCTGACGGAGACCCAGTACTTC
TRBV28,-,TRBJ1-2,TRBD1,CASRPTGGKGYTF,TGTGCCAGCAGACCTACAGGGGGGAAGGGCTACACCTTC
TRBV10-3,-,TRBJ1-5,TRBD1,CAISDLPQGEKSIAISPQHF,TGTGCCATCAGTGACCTTCCACAGGGGGAGAAGAGCATAGCAATCAGCCCCCAGCATTTT
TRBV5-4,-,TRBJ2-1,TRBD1,CASSRDRVRPRAYNEQFF,TGTGCCAGCAGCCGCGACAGGGTCCGCCCCCGGGCTTACAATGAGCAGTTCTTC
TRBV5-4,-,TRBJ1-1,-,CASSLDRDTEAFF,TGTGCCAGCAGCTTGGACAGGGACACTGAAGCTTTCTTT
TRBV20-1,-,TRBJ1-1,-,CSAPKAFF,TGCAGTGCCCCTAAGGCTTTCTTT
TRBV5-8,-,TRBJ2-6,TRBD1,CASSSGTGSGANVLTF,TGTGCCAGCAGCTCCGGGACAGGGTCTGGGGCCAACGTCCTGACTTTC
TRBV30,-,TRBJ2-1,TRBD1,CAWSVLGQGYNEQFF,TGTGCCTGGAGTGTACTAGGACAGGGGTACAATGAGCAGTTCTTC
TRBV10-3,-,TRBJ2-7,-,CAISESGLSGEQYF,TGTGCCATCAGTGAGTCGGGACTCTCCGGGGAGCAGTACTTC
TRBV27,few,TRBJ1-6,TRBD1,CASSLRAAQGVLHF,TGTGCCAGCAGTTTAAGGGCGGCCCAGGGGGTCCTCCACTTT
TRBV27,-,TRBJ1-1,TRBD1,CASSLWAATGGNTEAFF,TGTGCCAGCAGTTTATGGGCCGCGACAGGGGGGAACACTGAAGCTTTCTTT
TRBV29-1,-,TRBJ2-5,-,CSGGTLRETQYF,TGCAGCGGCGGGACGCTGCGGGAGACCCAGTACTTC
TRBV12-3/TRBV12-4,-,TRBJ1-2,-,CASSLRQNYGYTF,TGTGCCAGCAGTCTTAGACAGAACTATGGCTACACCTTC